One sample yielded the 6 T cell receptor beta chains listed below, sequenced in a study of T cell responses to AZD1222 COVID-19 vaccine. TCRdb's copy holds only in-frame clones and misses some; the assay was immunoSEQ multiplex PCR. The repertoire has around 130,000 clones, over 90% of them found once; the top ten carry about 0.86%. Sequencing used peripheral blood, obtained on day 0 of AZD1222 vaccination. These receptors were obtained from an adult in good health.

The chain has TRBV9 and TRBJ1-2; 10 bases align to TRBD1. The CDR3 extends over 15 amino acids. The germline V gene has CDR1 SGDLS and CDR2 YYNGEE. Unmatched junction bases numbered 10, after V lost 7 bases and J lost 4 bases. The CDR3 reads CASASDRGRRYGYTF. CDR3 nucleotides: TGTGCCAGCGCCTCCGACAGGGGGCGCCGCTATGGCTACACCTTC.

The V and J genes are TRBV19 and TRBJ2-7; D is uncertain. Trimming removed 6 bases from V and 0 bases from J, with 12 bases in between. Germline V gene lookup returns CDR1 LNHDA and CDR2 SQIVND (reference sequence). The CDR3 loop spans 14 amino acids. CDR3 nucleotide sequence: TGTGCCAGTAGGGTCAAAGAGAGCTCCTACGAGCAGTACTTC. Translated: CASRVKESSYEQYF.

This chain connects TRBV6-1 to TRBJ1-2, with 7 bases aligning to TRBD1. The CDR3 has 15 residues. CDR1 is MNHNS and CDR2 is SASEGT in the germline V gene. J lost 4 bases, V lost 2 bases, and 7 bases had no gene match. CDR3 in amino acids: CASSERWTGLYGYTF. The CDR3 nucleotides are TGTGCCAGCAGTGAACGGTGGACAGGCCTCTATGGCTACACCTTC.

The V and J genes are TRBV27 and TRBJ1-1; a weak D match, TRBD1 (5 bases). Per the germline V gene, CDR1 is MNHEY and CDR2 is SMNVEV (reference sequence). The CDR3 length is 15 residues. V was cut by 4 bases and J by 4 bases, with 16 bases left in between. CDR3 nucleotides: TGTGCCAGCAGTTCCCAGGGTGGACGGGGCACTGAAGCTTTCTTT. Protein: CASSSQGGRGTEAFF.

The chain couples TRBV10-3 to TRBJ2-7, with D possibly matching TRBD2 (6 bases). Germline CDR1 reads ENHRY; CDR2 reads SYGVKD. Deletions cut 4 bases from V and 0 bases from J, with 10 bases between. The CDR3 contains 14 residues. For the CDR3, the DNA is TGTGCCATCAGTGGGAGGGAAAGCTCCTACGAGCAGTACTTC. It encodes CAISGRESSYEQYF.

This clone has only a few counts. CDR3 protein: CASSPMDIPGNEQFF. CDR3 DNA sequence: TGTGCCAGCAGCCCGATGGACATCCCTGGGAATGAGCAGTTCTTC. This chain uses TRBV3-1 (or the pseudogene TRBV3-2) with TRBJ2-1, with TRBD1 as a possible D gene (5 bases). Germline CDR1 and CDR2: LGHDT and YNNKEL (reference sequence). This CDR3 is 15 amino acids long. V was shortened by 4 bases and J by 7 bases, with 17 bases between the two germline ends.